This T cell receptor beta chain was found in a study of cytomegalovirus exposure and HLA in healthy donors. Primers included in the PCR were 60 Vbeta and 13 Jbeta primers. Generated by immunoSEQ multiplex PCR, the TCRdb table keeps only in-frame clones and is missing some. The data contain over 150,000 clones, more than 75% of them seen just once; the ten biggest clones take up 0.2% to 0.3%. Donors were nominally healthy when sampled, though unrecorded immune exposures were likely. This CDR3 region has 16 residues. Trimming stripped 3 bases from V and 0 bases from J, with 12 bases between. In germline, CDR1 is LGHNA, CDR2 YSLEER.

The chain joins TRBV4-3 to TRBJ2-1, with D perhaps matching TRBD2 (5 bases). This clonotype was sampled from a girl under two years old in good health and CMV-seronegative. The sample was PBMCs. The CDR3 spells CASSQGYGSSYNEQFF. The CDR3 DNA follows: TGCGCCAGCAGCCAGGGGTATGGGAGCTCCTACAATGAGCAGTTCTTC.